One T cell receptor (beta chain) is described in this entry. As yet, its antigen is unknown. CDR3 length: 14 amino acids. Germline assignment: CDR1 SQVTM and CDR2 ANQGSEA. This entry is derived from a study of cytomegalovirus exposure and HLA in healthy donors. Study observations and caveats: Compared with the roughly 700-donor mean, an Asian-associated ancestry cluster reportedly had fewer N-insertions, according to a later analysis.

The PCR had 60 Vbeta and 13 Jbeta primers. Sequenced by immunoSEQ multiplex PCR; TCRdb stores in-frame clones only, minus some. Among some 150,000 clones, around 68% were seen once, and the ten largest hold over 2.5%. This clonotype was sampled from a man between 40 and 49 years old in good health and CMV-seronegative. Sequenced: PBMCs. The chain joins TRBV29-1 to TRBJ2-5; 10 positions agree with TRBD1. Matching the DNA end better, TRBJ2-7 makes the J call doubtful. CDR3 amino acids: CSGRTGGGSYEQYF. The DNA for the CDR3 is TGCAGCGGTAGGACAGGGGGAGGTTCATACGAGCAGTACTTC.